Detailed here is one T cell receptor beta chain. The CDR3 has 13 residues. V was trimmed by 4 bases and J by 8 bases, leaving 14 bases between them. CDR1 is LGHDT, CDR2 YNNKEL, per germline (reference sequence). These data belong to a study of CD8 T cells in Susac syndrome. RNA was extracted with the RNeasy kit, and a quantity of about 0.45 to 1 ug was reverse transcribed using random hexamers. TCRdb fed the immunoSEQ multiplex PCR reads into MiXCR, producing one record per CDR3 protein. The sample lists 190,000 or so distinct CDR3 sequences; 95% were seen once. V usage is TRBV3-1 and J usage is TRBJ1-2; D is possibly TRBD1 (5 bases). The receptor was isolated from a human donor with multiple sclerosis. Sequenced material: CD4+ T cells from PBMCs. The CDR3 spells CASSLGHLGGYTF. As DNA, the CDR3 is TGTGCCAGCAGCCTCGGACATCTTGGAGGCTACACCTTC.